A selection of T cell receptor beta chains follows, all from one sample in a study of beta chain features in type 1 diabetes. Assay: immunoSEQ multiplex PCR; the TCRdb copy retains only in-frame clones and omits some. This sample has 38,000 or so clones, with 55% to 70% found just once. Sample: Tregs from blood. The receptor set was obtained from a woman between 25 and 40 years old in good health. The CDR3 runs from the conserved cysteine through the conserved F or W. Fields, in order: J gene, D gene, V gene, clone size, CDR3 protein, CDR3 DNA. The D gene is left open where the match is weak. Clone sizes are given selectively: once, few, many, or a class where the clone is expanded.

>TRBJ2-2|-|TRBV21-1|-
CAIERTSFGELFF
TGTGCCATCGAGAGGACTAGTTTCGGGGAGCTGTTTTTT
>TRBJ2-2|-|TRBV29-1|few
CSIKERNANTGELFF
TGCAGCATCAAAGAGCGTAACGCGAACACCGGGGAGCTGTTTTTT
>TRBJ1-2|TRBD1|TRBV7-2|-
CASSQGARGYTF
TGTGCCAGCAGCCAGGGGGCCCGTGGCTACACCTTC
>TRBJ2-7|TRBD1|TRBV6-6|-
CASSHAGTGKEQYF
TGTGCCAGCAGTCACGCCGGGACAGGGAAAGAGCAGTACTTC
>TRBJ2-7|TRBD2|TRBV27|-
CASSLTGGPYEQYF
TGTGCCAGCAGTTTAACGGGAGGACCCTACGAGCAGTACTTC
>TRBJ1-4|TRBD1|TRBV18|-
CASSDRAGEKLFF
TGTGCCAGCTCGGACAGGGCCGGGGAAAAACTGTTTTTT
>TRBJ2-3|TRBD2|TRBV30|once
CAWSVSGSAAQYF
TGTGCCTGGAGTGTAAGCGGGAGTGCTGCGCAGTATTTT
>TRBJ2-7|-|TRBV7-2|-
CASSPGELQYF
TGTGCCAGCAGCCCTGGGGAGCTGCAGTACTTC
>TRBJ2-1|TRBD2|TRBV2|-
CANSGSLLGEQFF
TGTGCCAATAGCGGGAGCTTGCTCGGTGAGCAGTTCTTC
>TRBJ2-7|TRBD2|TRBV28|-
CASSRGLAEAYEQYF
TGTGCCAGCAGCCGGGGACTAGCGGAAGCCTACGAGCAGTACTTC
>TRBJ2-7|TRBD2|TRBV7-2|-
CASSRGGTKVYEQYF
TGTGCCAGCAGCCGGGGAGGGACTAAAGTCTACGAGCAGTACTTC
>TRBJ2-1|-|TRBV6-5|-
CASSYSGSKSYNEQFF
TGTGCCAGCAGTTACTCTGGTAGCAAGTCCTACAATGAGCAGTTCTTC
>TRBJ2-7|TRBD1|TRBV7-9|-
CASSQNRGVLYEQYF
TGTGCCAGCAGCCAAAACAGGGGAGTATTATACGAGCAGTACTTC
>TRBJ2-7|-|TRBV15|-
CATRTGFSAREQYF
TGTGCCACCAGGACCGGGTTCTCCGCGCGCGAGCAGTACTTC
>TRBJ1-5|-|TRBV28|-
CASSGHLSNQPQHF
TGTGCCAGCAGCGGACATCTTAGCAATCAGCCCCAGCATTTT
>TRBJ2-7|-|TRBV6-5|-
CASRLGMDYEQYF
TGTGCCAGCCGCCTGGGCATGGACTACGAGCAGTACTTC
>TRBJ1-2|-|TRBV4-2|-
CASSQAGGDNYGYTF
TGTGCCAGCAGCCAGGCGGGGGGGGACAACTATGGCTACACCTTC
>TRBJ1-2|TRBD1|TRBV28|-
CASSQTGVENYGYTF
TGTGCCAGCAGTCAAACAGGGGTGGAGAACTATGGCTACACCTTC
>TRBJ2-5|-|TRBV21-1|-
CASSKKLRTQKETQYF
TGTGCCAGCAGCAAAAAGCTCAGGACACAAAAAGAGACCCAGTACTTC
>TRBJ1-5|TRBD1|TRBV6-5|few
CASRPRDRGQPQHF
TGTGCCAGCAGACCCCGGGACAGGGGTCAGCCCCAGCATTTT
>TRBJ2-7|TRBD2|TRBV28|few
CASSLGSPLTSGIYEQYF
TGTGCCAGCAGTTTAGGCTCCCCTCTGACTAGCGGGATCTACGAGCAGTACTTC
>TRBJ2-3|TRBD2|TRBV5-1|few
CASSLASWAGEADTQYF
TGCGCCAGCAGCTTGGCGAGCTGGGCGGGAGAGGCAGATACGCAGTATTTT
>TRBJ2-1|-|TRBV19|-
CASSGGGGKQFF
TGTGCCAGTAGTGGAGGGGGCGGAAAGCAGTTCTTC
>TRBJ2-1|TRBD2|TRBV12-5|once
CASGMGLAGSNEQFF
TGTGCTAGTGGTATGGGACTAGCGGGGTCCAATGAGCAGTTCTTC
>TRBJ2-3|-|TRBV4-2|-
CASSQDSYPTDTQYF
TGTGCCAGCAGCCAGGACTCTTATCCCACAGATACGCAGTATTTT
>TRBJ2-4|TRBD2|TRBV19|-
CASSIRGVGAKNIQYF
TGTGCCAGTAGTATTCGGGGGGTTGGAGCCAAAAACATTCAGTACTTC
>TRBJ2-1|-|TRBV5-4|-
CASSSGGQISYNEQFF
TGTGCCAGCAGCTCTGGTGGGCAGATCTCCTACAATGAGCAGTTCTTC
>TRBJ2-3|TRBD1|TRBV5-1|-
CASSSGTGGDTDTQYF
TGCGCCAGCAGCTCCGGGACAGGGGGAGACACAGATACGCAGTATTTT
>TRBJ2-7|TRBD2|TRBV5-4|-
CASSTGLALGEQYF
TGTGCCAGCAGCACGGGACTAGCGTTAGGCGAGCAGTACTTC
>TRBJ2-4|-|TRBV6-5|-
CASSYSLRATKNIQYF
TGTGCCAGCAGTTACTCGTTGAGGGCAACCAAAAACATTCAGTACTTC
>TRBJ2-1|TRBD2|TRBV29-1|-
CSVNSGRAYNEQFF
TGCAGCGTTAACAGCGGGAGGGCCTACAATGAGCAGTTCTTC
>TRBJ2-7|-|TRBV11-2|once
CASRPTGSYEQYF
TGTGCCAGCCGCCCCACAGGTTCCTACGAGCAGTACTTC
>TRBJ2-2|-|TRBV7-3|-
CASSLKGGSGVSTGELFF
TGTGCCAGCAGCTTAAAAGGAGGGTCGGGGGTCTCCACCGGGGAGCTGTTTTTT
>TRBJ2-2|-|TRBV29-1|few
CSVTLLTGTGELFF
TGCAGCGTTACCCTTCTTACGGGCACCGGGGAGCTGTTTTTT
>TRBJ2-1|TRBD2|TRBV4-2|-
CASSPTGSGSQNEQFF
TGTGCCAGCAGCCCGACTGGTAGCGGGAGTCAGAATGAGCAGTTCTTC
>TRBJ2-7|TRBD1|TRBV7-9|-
CASSSGTGKGYEQYF
TGTGCCAGCAGCTCCGGGACAGGGAAGGGATACGAGCAGTACTTC
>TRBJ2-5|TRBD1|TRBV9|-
CASSAQGAPQETQYF
TGTGCCAGCAGCGCCCAGGGGGCACCGCAAGAGACCCAGTACTTC
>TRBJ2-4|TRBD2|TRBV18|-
CASSPPSAGGYIQYF
TGTGCCAGCTCACCACCGTCAGCGGGAGGGTACATTCAGTACTTC
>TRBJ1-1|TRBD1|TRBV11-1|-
CASSFQGGNTEAFF
TGTGCCAGCAGCTTCCAGGGGGGGAACACTGAAGCTTTCTTT
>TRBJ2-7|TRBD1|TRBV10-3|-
CAISGRDREAEQYF
TGTGCCATCAGTGGCCGGGACAGGGAGGCCGAGCAGTACTTC
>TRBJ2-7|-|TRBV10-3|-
CAISESGYEQYF
TGTGCCATCAGTGAGTCCGGCTACGAGCAGTACTTC
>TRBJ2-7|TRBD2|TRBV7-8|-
CASRRDYTYEQYF
TGTGCCAGCAGACGGGACTATACCTACGAGCAGTACTTC
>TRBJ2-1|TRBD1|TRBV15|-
CATSRGQGVLTNEQFF
TGTGCCACCAGCAGAGGACAGGGCGTACTGACGAATGAGCAGTTCTTC
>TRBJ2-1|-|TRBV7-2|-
CASSLKTRTFSLDEQFF
TGTGCCAGCAGCTTAAAGACTAGAACTTTTTCTTTGGATGAGCAGTTCTTC
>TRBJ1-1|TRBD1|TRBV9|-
CASSVVGQGLTEAFF
TGTGCCAGCAGCGTAGTTGGACAGGGCTTGACTGAAGCTTTCTTT
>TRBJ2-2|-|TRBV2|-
CASRTANTGELFF
TGTGCCAGCAGGACTGCGAACACCGGGGAGCTGTTTTTT
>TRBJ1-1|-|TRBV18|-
CASSPIGRATEAFF
TGTGCCAGCTCACCTATAGGCAGGGCGACTGAAGCTTTCTTT
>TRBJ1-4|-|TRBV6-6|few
CASIEYWGVNEKLFF
TGTGCCAGCATAGAGTATTGGGGCGTTAATGAAAAACTGTTTTTT
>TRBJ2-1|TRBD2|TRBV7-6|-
CASSLASGVYNEQFF
TGTGCCAGCAGCTTAGCGAGCGGGGTTTACAATGAGCAGTTCTTC
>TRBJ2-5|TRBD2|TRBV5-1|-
CASSRVGRGTTSGRFGETQYF
TGCGCCAGCAGCCGTGTGGGCCGAGGTACGACTAGCGGGAGATTCGGAGAGACCCAGTACTTC
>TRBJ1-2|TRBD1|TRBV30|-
CAWSPPDRPYGYTF
TGTGCCTGGAGTCCACCGGACAGGCCGTATGGCTACACCTTC